Presented here are 12 T cell receptor beta chains from one specimen sequenced in a study of identical twins. Each CDR3 protein is one row after TCRdb ran MiXCR on the 5' RACE reads. The sample carries 450,000 or so distinct CDR3 sequences, more than 20% recorded once. The sample was also reused in another study, on T cells expressing NK-cell markers.

The sequencing input was CD4+ T cells sorted from blood. These TCRs come from a woman aged 18-29 years in good health.

This clonotype has more than one count but fewer than ten. This rearrangement joins TRBV29-1 to TRBJ2-7; TRBD2 aligns across 7 bases. The CDR3 has 14 residues. Germline V gene data show CDR1 as SQVTM and CDR2 as ANQGSEA. The V and J ends lost 5 bases and 0 bases, in that order; junction bases with no gene match: 7. DNA of the CDR3: TGCAGCGTTCAACTAGCGAGGTTCTCCTACGAGCAGTACTTC. Residues: CSVQLARFSYEQYF.

This clonotype was counted a few times. The chain recombines TRBV7-9 with TRBJ1-1, with D possibly TRBD1 on 5 matching bases. Germline loops: CDR1 SEHNR, CDR2 FQNEAQ (reference sequence). Trimming pared 5 bases from V and 1 base from J, leaving 14 bases between. The CDR3 extends over 15 amino acids. CDR3 sequence (DNA): TGTGCCAGCAGCGCCTGGGGGGGGACGAACACTGAAGCTTTCTTT. It specifies CASSAWGGTNTEAFF.

This clonotype was seen more than once but under ten times. The chain carries TRBV11-2 and TRBJ1-1; TRBD1 might be the D (6 bases). The V end was cut by 2 bases, the J end by 6 bases, with 13 bases between. The CDR3 consists of 14 residues. Germline values: CDR1 SGHAT, CDR2 FQNNGV. This CDR3 reads CASSLTGLRAEAFF. In DNA form, the CDR3 reads TGTGCCAGCAGCTTAACAGGGCTTCGGGCTGAAGCTTTCTTT.

This clonotype was recorded many times. This chain links TRBV5-1 with TRBJ2-6; D unclear. The CDR3 has 17 amino acids. Per germline, CDR1 SGHRS and CDR2 YFSETQ. V lost 1 base and J lost 0, with 11 bases in between. CDR3 residues: CASSLRAFSSGANVLTF. In nucleotides, the CDR3 is TGCGCCAGCAGCTTGAGGGCTTTCAGCTCTGGGGCCAACGTCCTGACTTTC.

This clonotype occurred many times. This chain joins TRBV12-3 or TRBV12-4 and TRBJ1-1; D may be TRBD1 (5 bases). V was pared by 4 bases and J by 5 bases, with 8 bases between. This CDR3 is 12 amino acids long. The CDR3 DNA reads as TGTGCCAGCAGTTATTGGGGGACTGAAGCTTTCTTT. As protein: CASSYWGTEAFF.

V and J are TRBV10-3 and TRBJ2-7; possible D gene TRBD2, 6 bases. The V end was cut by 3 bases, the J end by 5 bases, with 8 bases between. The germline V gene encodes CDR1 ENHRY and CDR2 SYGVKD. CDR3 size: 12 residues. CDR3 region: CAISEGGNEQYF. CDR3 nucleotide sequence: TGTGCCATCAGTGAAGGAGGGAACGAGCAGTACTTC.

This clonotype has just a few counts. The rearrangement links TRBV20-1 to TRBJ1-1, with 7 positions matching TRBD1. V shed 6 bases and J 9 bases; nucleotides not matched to a gene: 10. This CDR3 is built from 12 residues. CDR1 DFQATT and CDR2 SNEGSKA come from the germline V gene (reference sequence). The CDR3 DNA reads TGCAGTGCAAAGATCCGGGACAGCAAAGCTTTCTTT. It encodes CSAKIRDSKAFF.

Only a few counts were recorded for this clonotype. The chain combines TRBV21-1 with TRBJ2-2; TRBD1, the table's D call, was not compared with the DNA. TRBV21-1 is labeled a pseudogene. The CDR3 has 15 amino acids. The CDR3 DNA reads as TGTGCCAGCACCGCCCCAAGGGGAGTGACCGGGGAGCTGTTTTTT. Translation: CASTAPRGVTGELFF.

This clonotype has just a few counts. The rearrangement links TRBV7-9 to TRBJ2-7; TRBD1 agrees at 8 bases. The V and J ends lost 5 bases and 12 bases, in that order; junction bases with no gene match: 9. The CDR3 has 12 residues. The germline CDR1 and CDR2 sequences are SEHNR and FQNEAQ (reference sequence). The CDR3: CASSGGQGRPYF. In nucleotides, the CDR3 is TGTGCCAGCAGCGGCGGACAGGGAAGACCGTACTTC.

V is TRBV20-1 and J is TRBJ2-1, with 10 bases identical to TRBD2. V dropped 4 bases and J dropped 6; count of bases not matched to a gene: 9. The CDR3 consists of 15 residues. Per germline, CDR1 DFQATT and CDR2 SNEGSKA (reference sequence). DNA for the CDR3: TGCAGTGCTAAGAAGCGGGAGGGCCTTTTCAATGAGCAGTTCTTC. This gives the protein CSAKKREGLFNEQFF.

The V and J genes are TRBV12-3 or TRBV12-4 and TRBJ2-7; 9 positions match TRBD1. The CDR3 loop spans 14 amino acids. J lost 7 bases, V lost 5 bases, and 9 bases had no gene match. CDR3 DNA sequence: TGTGCCAGCAGTATGACAGGGGGACCGCGGGAGCAGTACTTC. Residues: CASSMTGGPREQYF.

This clonotype was picked up a small number of times. The chain recombines TRBV6-2 or TRBV6-3 with TRBJ2-7, with D perhaps matching TRBD1 or TRBD2 (6 bases each). Germline V gives CDR1 MNHEY, CDR2 SVGEGT. V lost 1 base and J 2 bases, leaving 9 bases between the germline ends. This CDR3 is 14 amino acids long. CDR3 sequence (DNA): TGTGCCAGCAGTTACTGGGGGGCCACCTACGAGCAGTACTTC. It is translated as CASSYWGATYEQYF.